The 27 T cell receptor beta chains in this list originate from one sample, sequenced in a study of cytomegalovirus exposure and HLA in healthy donors. The PCR ran on 60 Vbeta and 13 Jbeta primers. The method was immunoSEQ multiplex PCR; TCRdb's version includes in-frame clones alone and lacks a portion of them. The sample has over 150,000 clones, approximately 80% seen once; the top ten hold roughly 13%. Material for sequencing was PBMCs. Receptors were obtained from a man younger than 45 in good health and CMV-seropositive.

The J gene is TRBJ2-7, the V gene TRBV10-3; D is possibly TRBD2 (8 bases). V was cut by 8 bases and J by 4 bases, with 18 bases left in between. In germline, CDR1 is ENHRY, CDR2 SYGVKD. This CDR3 has 14 residues. The chain's CDR3 is CAILREGARYEQYF. The CDR3, as DNA: TGTGCCATCCTACGGGAGGGGGCGAGGTACGAGCAGTACTTC.

This sequence joins TRBV11-2 and TRBJ2-7; D not resolved. The length of the CDR3 is 11 residues. Trimming stripped 5 bases from V and 2 bases from J, with 4 bases between. CDR1 is SGHAT, CDR2 FQNNGV, per germline. This chain's CDR3 is CASSPAYEQYF. DNA of the CDR3: TGTGCCAGCAGCCCCGCCTACGAGCAGTACTTC. The full variable domain, with the rest looked up from reference TRBV11-2 and TRBJ2-7, is EAGVAQSPRYKIIEKRQSVAFWCNPISGHATLYWYQQILGQGPKLLIQFQNNGVVDDSQLPKDRFSAERLKGVDSTLKIQPAKLEDSAVYLCASSPAYEQYFGPGTRLTVT.

The chain combines TRBV18 with TRBJ2-1, with D tentatively TRBD2 (5 bases). The V and J ends lost 3 bases and 3 bases respectively, with 12 bases between them. The CDR3 totals 15 residues. Germline-derived CDR1 and CDR2 are KGHSH and LQKENI. The CDR3 DNA is TGTGCCAGCTCACCCCGGCTGGAGGTCTACAATGAGCAGTTCTTC. Translating gives CASSPRLEVYNEQFF.

The gene calls are TRBV18 and TRBJ2-3; TRBD2 matches at 8 bases. This CDR3 has 15 amino acids. J was trimmed by 2 bases and V by 2 bases; bases with no gene match: 3. The V gene's germline CDR1 is KGHSH and CDR2 LQKENI. DNA for the CDR3: TGTGCCAGCTCACCAGTAGCGGGACCCACAGATACGCAGTATTTT. It encodes CASSPVAGPTDTQYF.

The V gene is TRBV28, the J gene TRBJ1-1, with 8 positions matching TRBD1. V lost 5 bases and J lost 0; bases outside the gene matches: 11. The CDR3 consists of 17 residues. CDR1 and CDR2 from the germline V gene are MDHEN and SYDVKM. The CDR3, as DNA: TGTGCCAGCAGTCTCTATGGGACAGGTTTTTTGAACACTGAAGCTTTCTTT. Its translation is CASSLYGTGFLNTEAFF.

The chain is built from TRBV18 and TRBJ2-7, with D maybe TRBD2 (5 bases). The CDR3 totals 14 residues. The germline V and J ends were trimmed by 2 bases and 6 bases, with 14 bases remaining between them. The germline gives CDR1 KGHSH, CDR2 LQKENI. CDR3 amino acids: CASSPGSRSGEQYF. The DNA of the CDR3 is TGTGCCAGCTCACCAGGTAGCAGGAGCGGCGAGCAGTACTTC.

This clone was counted only a few times. This chain links TRBV7-6 with TRBJ2-7; possible D gene TRBD1, 6 bases. V lost 4 bases and J lost 4, with 29 bases in between. Germline CDR1 is SGHVS and CDR2 is FNYEAQ. This CDR3 region has 19 residues. The CDR3 DNA reads TGTGCCAGCAGCTCTAGGGGCAATTCAGGGGCAGAGGGGGATTACGAGCAGTACTTC. Translating gives CASSSRGNSGAEGDYEQYF.

This clone was seen once. This chain joins TRBV25-1 and TRBJ2-1; TRBD2 might be the D (6 bases). Germline assignment: CDR1 MGHDK and CDR2 SYGVNS. Trimming shortened V by 6 bases and J by 7 bases, and 19 bases separated the two germline ends. The CDR3 is made up of 15 amino acids. The CDR3 DNA is TGTGCCAGCAGGCTCACTTTGATCGGGGGTAATGAGCAGTTCTTC. This sequence encodes CASRLTLIGGNEQFF.

The chain has TRBV27 and TRBJ2-7, with D unresolved. The CDR3 covers 13 residues. V lost 4 bases and J 2 bases, leaving 9 bases between the germline ends. CDR1 MNHEY and CDR2 SMNVEV come from the germline V gene (reference sequence). The CDR3 nucleotides are TGTGCCAGCAGTTCCACAGCCACCTACGAGCAGTACTTC. Its translation: CASSSTATYEQYF.

This chain joins TRBV4-1 and TRBJ2-1; a possible D gene is TRBD1 (6 bases). This CDR3 is 15 amino acids long. Germline V gene lookup returns CDR1 MGHRA and CDR2 YSYEKL. The V and J ends lost 0 bases and 7 bases respectively, with 13 bases between them. CDR3 loop: CASSQDRGWRNEQFF. CDR3 sequence (DNA): TGCGCCAGCAGCCAAGACAGGGGTTGGAGGAATGAGCAGTTCTTC.

The V call is TRBV19, the J call TRBJ2-5, with D possibly being TRBD1 (6 bases). Germline CDR1 is LNHDA and CDR2 is SQIVND (reference sequence). Trimming pared 4 bases from V and 1 base from J, leaving 10 bases between. CDR3 length: 14 amino acids. The DNA of the CDR3 is TGTGCCAGTAGTAACGGACAGACCCAAGAGACCCAGTACTTC. It yields the protein CASSNGQTQETQYF.

This clone has just a few counts. This chain connects TRBV19 to TRBJ2-2, with 7 bases fitting TRBD1. This CDR3 contains 14 residues. Trimming at V came to 7 bases and at J to 6 bases, leaving 8 bases not matched to a gene. CDR1 and CDR2 from the germline V gene are LNHDA and SQIVND (reference sequence). Written as DNA, the CDR3 is TGTGCCAGTACCCTTAACAGGGGATCCGGGGAGCTGTTTTTT. Translating gives CASTLNRGSGELFF.

The V call is TRBV15, the J call TRBJ2-5, with a possible D match to TRBD1 (5 bases). The CDR3 length is 14 residues. V lost 0 bases and J lost 1, with 6 bases in between. Germline V gives CDR1 LNHNV, CDR2 YYDKDF (reference sequence). CDR3 in amino acids: CATSRDRAQETQYF. CDR3 in DNA: TGTGCCACCAGCAGAGACAGGGCCCAAGAGACCCAGTACTTC.

The chain employs TRBV11-2 and TRBJ2-2; no clear D. V shed 1 base and J shed 5 bases, with 17 bases lying between them. In germline, CDR1 is SGHAT, CDR2 FQNNGV. CDR3 length equals 17 residues. The CDR3 coding sequence is TGTGCCAGCAGCTTAGTTTACATCCGTGGTTTAACCGGGGAGCTGTTTTTT. It codes for CASSLVYIRGLTGELFF.

The rearrangement uses TRBV5-8 and TRBJ2-5, with TRBD2 matching 10 bases. The ends lost 4 bases at V and 5 bases at J; junction bases unmatched: 11. The germline V gene has CDR1 SGHTS and CDR2 YDEGEE. The CDR3 covers 16 residues. The CDR3 coding sequence is TGTGCCAGCAGCCCCCCCGGGCTAGCGGGAGAGGAGACCCAGTACTTC. Amino acid sequence: CASSPPGLAGEETQYF. Using reference TRBV5-8 and TRBJ2-5 for the parts outside the CDR3, the full variable domain is EAGVTQSPTHLIKTRGQQATLRCSPISGHTSVYWYQQALGLGLQFLLWYDEGEERNRGNFPPRFSGRQFPNYSSELNVNALELEDSALYLCASSPPGLAGEETQYFGPGTRLLVL.

The V call is TRBV9, the J call TRBJ2-5; D is uncertain. The end of the DNA aligns better with TRBJ2-7, so the J call may be wrong. Germline-derived CDR1 and CDR2 are SGDLS and YYNGEE. The CDR3 length is 15 residues. The CDR3 region is CASSSTGQPDYEQYF. DNA for the CDR3: TGTGCCAGCAGCTCTACTGGGCAGCCCGACTACGAGCAGTACTTC.

The chain carries TRBV18 and TRBJ1-1; 7 bases fit TRBD1. After removal of 3 bases from V and 0 bases from J, the junction contained 1 base not matched to a gene. The CDR3 consists of 14 residues. Germline V gene data show CDR1 as KGHSH and CDR2 as LQKENI. The CDR3 here is CASSPTGMNTEAFF. The CDR3 DNA follows: TGTGCCAGCTCACCGACAGGGATGAACACTGAAGCTTTCTTT.

This chain uses TRBV7-2 with TRBJ1-1; D may be TRBD1 (6 bases). CDR3 length equals 16 residues. In germline, CDR1 is SGHTA, CDR2 FQGNSA. V dropped 1 base and J dropped 4 bases, with 16 bases sitting between them. As DNA, the CDR3 is TGTGCCAGCAGCTTAGACAGCGGGGGGCTTGGCACTGAAGCTTTCTTT. It codes for CASSLDSGGLGTEAFF.

The chain recombines TRBV7-3 with TRBJ1-4; D is uncertain. Deletions cut 1 base from V and 6 bases from J, with 9 bases between. This CDR3 has 14 residues. Per the germline V gene, CDR1 is SGHTA and CDR2 is FQGTGA. DNA of the CDR3: TGTGCCAGCAGCTTAAATGGGGAGGATGAAAAACTGTTTTTT. Residues: CASSLNGEDEKLFF.

This clone was seen a few times. The chain employs TRBV6-5 and TRBJ1-2; possibly TRBD1 for D (5 bases). This CDR3 is 15 amino acids long. The germline CDR1 and CDR2 sequences are MNHEY and SVGAGI. Trimming took 8 bases from V and 3 from J, leaving 19 bases between them. CDR3 DNA sequence: TGTGCCAGCGGTGGGAGCGGGGGTCGAGACTATGGCTACACCTTC. Its protein is CASGGSGGRDYGYTF.

In its sample, this clone was seen once. The chain employs TRBV10-3 and TRBJ1-2; possible D gene TRBD1, 6 bases. This CDR3 is 14 amino acids long. The germline V gene has CDR1 ENHRY and CDR2 SYGVKD. V gave up 0 bases and J gave up 4 bases, with 9 bases separating them. CDR3: CAISESGGVYGYTF. Written as DNA, the CDR3 is TGTGCCATCAGTGAGTCAGGGGGAGTCTATGGCTACACCTTC.

The rearrangement links TRBV19 to TRBJ1-2; 7 bases fit TRBD1. Losses at the gene ends were 7 bases for V and 4 bases for J; bases not matched to a gene: 6. The V gene's germline CDR1 is LNHDA and CDR2 SQIVND (reference sequence). The CDR3 loop spans 13 amino acids. CDR3 coding DNA: TGTGCCAGTACCACAGGGGTTGCCTATGGCTACACCTTC. Its protein is CASTTGVAYGYTF.

V is TRBV7-8 and J is TRBJ2-1; D unresolved. Between the trimmed V and J ends, which lost 8 bases and 0 bases, there was a span of 5 bases. CDR1 and CDR2 (germline): SGHVS, FQNEAQ. The CDR3 is made up of 12 amino acids. The CDR3 loop is CASAGSYNEQFF. CDR3 coding DNA: TGTGCCAGCGCCGGCTCCTACAATGAGCAGTTCTTC.

In this sample, this clone turned up a few times. The chain employs TRBV29-1 and TRBJ2-1, with 8 bases fitting TRBD2. CDR1 and CDR2 from the germline V gene are SQVTM and ANQGSEA. With 2 bases clipped from V and 7 bases from J, the junction kept 7 bases outside the gene matches. The length of the CDR3 is 14 residues. CDR3 bases: TGCAGCGTTGAAAGATCCGGGAGGGTTAATGAGCAGTTCTTC. Translated: CSVERSGRVNEQFF.

The chain is built from TRBV2 and TRBJ2-1; maybe TRBD2 (5 bases). Germline CDR1 SNHLY, CDR2 FYNNEI. CDR3 length equals 14 residues. The V gene lost 3 bases and the J gene lost 11 bases, with 17 bases spanning the gap. The CDR3 nucleotides are TGTGCCAGCAGTGAGTCGGCAGAGGGTGGGAAGCAGTTCTTC. This gives the protein CASSESAEGGKQFF.

The chain combines TRBV30 with TRBJ2-3; D might be TRBD1 (5 bases). Trimming took 0 bases from V and 1 from J, leaving 11 bases between them. Germline values: CDR1 GTSNPN, CDR2 SVGIG (reference sequence). The CDR3 runs 15 residues. CDR3 DNA sequence: TGTGCCTGGAGTGTATCAGGGCCAGGCACAGATACGCAGTATTTT. Translation gives CAWSVSGPGTDTQYF.

This chain connects TRBV7-2 to TRBJ2-7, with D possibly being TRBD1 (7 bases). The CDR3 is made up of 15 amino acids. V gave up 6 bases and J gave up 0 bases, with 15 bases separating them. Germline assignment: CDR1 SGHTA and CDR2 FQGNSA. This CDR3 reads CASSVVRDSSYEQYF. In DNA, the CDR3 is TGTGCCAGCAGTGTAGTGCGGGACAGCTCCTACGAGCAGTACTTC.